The T cell receptor beta chain described here comes from a study of T cell responses to AZD1222 COVID-19 vaccine. This table comes from immunoSEQ multiplex PCR, and its TCRdb copy is limited to in-frame clones, with some not included. The sample lists fewer than 130,000 clones; 70% to 90% were seen once. V dropped 5 bases and J dropped 2; count of bases not matched to a gene: 6. In germline, CDR1 is SGHTA, CDR2 FQGNSA. The CDR3 is 16 residues long. This sequence was found in an adult in good health. V and J are TRBV7-2 and TRBJ2-5, with TRBD2 matching over 12 bases. The sequencing here drew on peripheral blood, taken on day 0 of AZD1222 vaccination. As DNA, the CDR3 is TGTGCCAGCAGCGCTAGCGGGGGGGCTTGGCAAGAGACCCAGTACTTC. This encodes CASSASGGAWQETQYF.